A selection of T cell receptor beta chains follows, all from one sample in a study of cytomegalovirus exposure and HLA in healthy donors. Profiled with immunoSEQ multiplex PCR; TCRdb holds only in-frame clones, not every one. The sample records some 100,000 clones, 79% being singletons. The sample was PBMCs. The receptor set was obtained from a female donor in good health and CMV-seropositive. Each CDR3 is given with its conserved first and last residue. The order of the fields is J gene, V gene, clone size, D gene, CDR3 protein, CDR3 DNA. A D gene is named only where the DNA matches it firmly. Size tells how often a clone was seen (once, few, many) or the class of an expanded clone, and some rows leave it out.

J: TRBJ1-1; V: TRBV29-1; size: -; D: -; CDR3: CSVRGGNQNTEAFF; DNA: TGCAGCGTTCGGGGGGGGAACCAGAACACTGAAGCTTTCTTT
J: TRBJ2-5; V: TRBV29-1; size: -; D: TRBD1; CDR3: CSGGQGWEETQYF; DNA: TGCAGCGGGGGACAGGGTTGGGAAGAGACCCAGTACTTC
J: TRBJ1-1; V: TRBV5-6; size: -; D: -; CDR3: CASSWGRGGSTEAFF; DNA: TGTGCCAGCAGCTGGGGGAGGGGGGGTAGCACTGAAGCTTTCTTT
J: TRBJ1-2; V: TRBV27; size: -; D: TRBD1; CDR3: CASSFSTGGQGYTF; DNA: TGTGCCAGCAGTTTCTCCACAGGGGGTCAAGGCTACACCTTC
J: TRBJ1-1; V: TRBV19; size: -; D: -; CDR3: CATSKREGSTEAFF; DNA: TGTGCCACCTCGAAAAGGGAAGGGAGCACTGAAGCTTTCTTT
J: TRBJ1-1; V: TRBV6-5; size: -; D: -; CDR3: CASSRLMNTEAFF; DNA: TGTGCCAGCAGCCGACTCATGAACACTGAAGCTTTCTTT
J: TRBJ2-3; V: TRBV7-9; size: -; D: TRBD1; CDR3: CASSLVGEGGWDTQYF; DNA: TGTGCCAGCAGCTTAGTGGGGGAAGGGGGCTGGGATACGCAGTATTTT
J: TRBJ2-1; V: TRBV9; size: -; D: -; CDR3: CASSQKGPSHYNEQFF; DNA: TGTGCCAGCAGCCAGAAAGGACCTAGCCACTACAATGAGCAGTTCTTC
J: TRBJ2-7; V: TRBV4-1; size: -; D: TRBD1; CDR3: CASRYRDRGLYEQYF; DNA: TGCGCCAGCAGGTACCGGGACAGGGGGCTCTACGAGCAGTACTTC
J: TRBJ1-1; V: TRBV6-1; size: -; D: TRBD1; CDR3: CASRETGEIGAFF; DNA: TGTGCCAGCAGGGAAACAGGGGAGATTGGAGCTTTCTTT
J: TRBJ1-2; V: TRBV30; size: -; D: -; CDR3: CAWSLPTADLYGYTF; DNA: TGTGCCTGGAGCCTCCCGACAGCCGATCTCTATGGCTACACCTTC
J: TRBJ1-1; V: TRBV11-2; size: -; D: TRBD1; CDR3: CASTRTGRNTEAFF; DNA: TGTGCCAGCACCCGGACAGGGCGAAACACTGAAGCTTTCTTT
J: TRBJ2-7; V: TRBV7-2; size: -; D: -; CDR3: CASSSPPGIYEQYF; DNA: TGTGCCAGCAGCTCCCCGCCGGGTATCTACGAGCAGTACTTC
J: TRBJ1-1; V: TRBV6-5; size: -; D: -; CDR3: CASRSPGGLNTEAFF; DNA: TGTGCCAGCAGATCTCCGGGGGGTCTGAACACTGAAGCTTTCTTT
J: TRBJ2-7; V: TRBV19; size: -; D: TRBD2; CDR3: CASSNGGSSYEQYF; DNA: TGTGCCAGTAGTAACGGCGGGAGCTCCTACGAGCAGTACTTC
J: TRBJ1-2; V: TRBV30; size: few; D: -; CDR3: CAWSVSSYGYTF; DNA: TGTGCCTGGAGTGTGTCTAGCTATGGCTACACCTTC
J: TRBJ1-5; V: TRBV18; size: few; D: -; CDR3: CASSPPGKISNQPQHF; DNA: TGTGCCAGCTCACCACCCGGGAAAATTAGCAATCAGCCCCAGCATTTT
J: TRBJ2-1; V: TRBV15; size: -; D: TRBD1; CDR3: CATSREKGQGSNNEQFF; DNA: TGTGCCACCAGCAGGGAAAAAGGACAGGGTTCAAACAATGAGCAGTTCTTC
J: TRBJ1-1; V: TRBV5-4; size: few; D: TRBD1; CDR3: CASSSQGALRAFF; DNA: TGTGCCAGCAGCTCACAGGGGGCGCTTAGGGCTTTCTTT
J: TRBJ1-1; V: TRBV4-1; size: -; D: TRBD1; CDR3: CASSQDGQGVGLNTEAFF; DNA: TGCGCCAGCAGCCAAGATGGACAGGGAGTCGGCCTGAACACTGAAGCTTTCTTT
J: TRBJ2-5; V: TRBV10-2; size: -; D: TRBD2; CDR3: CASSESGGWETQYF; DNA: TGCGCCAGCAGTGAAAGCGGGGGGTGGGAGACCCAGTACTTC
J: TRBJ2-5; V: TRBV30; size: -; D: -; CDR3: CAWTPGRIETQYF; DNA: TGTGCCTGGACCCCTGGGAGGATTGAGACCCAGTACTTC
J: TRBJ2-2; V: TRBV14; size: -; D: TRBD2; CDR3: CASSLLRGGINTGELFF; DNA: TGTGCCAGCAGCCTCTTGCGGGGGGGAATAAACACCGGGGAGCTGTTTTTT
J: TRBJ2-2; V: TRBV7-6; size: -; D: TRBD1; CDR3: CASRGQGNTGELFF; DNA: TGTGCCAGCAGAGGACAGGGGAACACCGGGGAGCTGTTTTTT
J: TRBJ1-1; V: TRBV2; size: -; D: -; CDR3: CASSERRQKNTEAFF; DNA: TGTGCCAGCAGTGAAAGGAGACAGAAGAACACTGAAGCTTTCTTT
J: TRBJ2-7; V: TRBV4-1; size: -; D: -; CDR3: CASSPRVSYEQYF; DNA: TGCGCCAGCAGCCCGAGAGTCTCCTACGAGCAGTACTTC
J: TRBJ2-6; V: TRBV19; size: -; D: -; CDR3: CASSKTGSGANVLTF; DNA: TGTGCCAGTAGTAAAACAGGGTCTGGGGCCAACGTCCTGACTTTC
J: TRBJ1-1; V: TRBV5-1; size: -; D: -; CDR3: CASSPGPSNTEAFF; DNA: TGCGCCAGCAGCCCTGGGCCTTCTAACACTGAAGCTTTCTTT
J: TRBJ2-3; V: TRBV6-6; size: -; D: -; CDR3: CASSYSELSTDTQYF; DNA: TGTGCCAGCAGTTACTCGGAGCTTAGCACAGATACGCAGTATTTT
J: TRBJ1-3; V: TRBV6-5; size: -; D: -; CDR3: CASSYYTGSSGNTIYF; DNA: TGTGCCAGCAGTTACTATACCGGGAGCTCTGGAAACACCATATATTTT
J: TRBJ2-7; V: TRBV27; size: once; D: -; CDR3: CASSLVPPTIRAYEQYF; DNA: TGTGCCAGCAGTTTAGTCCCGCCGACAATTCGAGCCTACGAGCAGTACTTC
J: TRBJ1-2; V: TRBV27; size: few; D: TRBD1; CDR3: CASSRGQGGNYGYTF; DNA: TGTGCCAGCAGCCGAGGACAGGGAGGGAACTATGGCTACACCTTC
J: TRBJ1-2; V: TRBV5-1; size: -; D: TRBD1; CDR3: CASSAPTGGDGYTF; DNA: TGCGCCAGCAGCGCCCCGACAGGGGGCGACGGCTACACCTTC
J: TRBJ1-5; V: TRBV5-6; size: -; D: TRBD1; CDR3: CASSLRDSRGQPQHF; DNA: TGTGCCAGCAGCTTAAGGGACAGTCGTGGTCAGCCCCAGCATTTT
J: TRBJ2-5; V: TRBV29-1; size: -; D: TRBD2; CDR3: CSVRGPGLAGGPWETQYF; DNA: TGCAGCGTCCGAGGTCCGGGACTAGCGGGAGGGCCGTGGGAGACCCAGTACTTC
J: TRBJ2-2; V: TRBV5-1; size: -; D: -; CDR3: CASSFSAAVNTGELFF; DNA: TGCGCCAGCAGCTTTTCGGCGGCCGTGAACACCGGGGAGCTGTTTTTT
J: TRBJ2-7; V: TRBV6-6; size: once; D: TRBD1; CDR3: CASSYPGQGVYEQYF; DNA: TGTGCCAGCAGTTACCCTGGACAGGGGGTCTACGAGCAGTACTTC
J: TRBJ1-5; V: TRBV19; size: -; D: TRBD1; CDR3: CASTLDRGGNQPQHF; DNA: TGTGCCAGTACCTTGGACAGGGGCGGCAATCAGCCCCAGCATTTT
J: TRBJ2-5; V: TRBV11-2; size: -; D: -; CDR3: CASSLVRGETQYF; DNA: TGTGCCAGCAGCTTAGTTCGGGGGGAGACCCAGTACTTC
J: TRBJ1-2; V: TRBV29-1; size: -; D: -; CDR3: CSVGRQANYGYTF; DNA: TGCAGCGTGGGCCGACAGGCTAACTATGGCTACACCTTC
J: TRBJ1-2; V: TRBV6-6; size: -; D: TRBD1; CDR3: CASTHGTGSFDYTF; DNA: TGTGCCAGCACCCATGGGACAGGGTCTTTTGACTACACCTTC